The 9 T cell receptor beta chains below come from one sample, sequenced in a study of T cells in Graves' hyperthyroidism and ophthalmopathy. Researchers amplified the TCR beta CDR3 regions from RNA transcripts. A set of HTBI primers served as the primers for a first-round RT-PCR of the TCR CDR3. TCRdb itself ran the multiplex PCR reads through MiXCR, one entry per CDR3 protein. The sample has some 320,000 distinct CDR3 sequences, roughly an eighth seen once. Material: blood. The receptors originated from a woman aged 40 to 49 with Graves' ophthalmopathy.

This clonotype has at least ten counts. The chain combines TRBV20-1 with TRBJ1-1; the match to TRBD1 covers 10 bases. The CDR3 has 14 amino acids. V gave up 3 bases and J gave up 4 bases; unmatched junction bases: 5. The germline V gene has CDR1 DFQATT and CDR2 SNEGSKA (reference sequence). CDR3 sequence reads: CSASGTGVSTEAFF. In nucleotides, the CDR3 is TGCAGTGCTAGCGGGACAGGGGTTTCCACTGAAGCTTTCTTT.

This clonotype was seen at least ten times. The rearrangement uses TRBV7-9 and TRBJ1-1; D remains ambiguous. Germline CDR1 SEHNR, CDR2 FQNEAQ (reference sequence). The CDR3 spans 15 residues. V was clipped by 1 base and J by 0 bases, with 9 bases between them. CDR3 loop: CASSLDTLLNTEAFF. The CDR3 bases are TGTGCCAGCAGCTTAGACACGTTGTTGAACACTGAAGCTTTCTTT.

V usage is TRBV12-3 or TRBV12-4 and J usage is TRBJ2-2; D is perhaps TRBD1 (5 bases). V lost 6 bases, J lost 5 bases, and 16 bases lay in between. The CDR3 has 15 residues. The CDR3 DNA reads as TGTGCCAGCAGCCTTAGGGGTTTACAAACCGGGGAGCTGTTTTTT. Translating gives CASSLRGLQTGELFF.

The sample holds a few counts of this clonotype. This rearrangement joins TRBV3-1 to TRBJ1-1, with D possibly matching TRBD1 (6 bases). CDR3 length: 15 residues. The V end lost 6 bases, the J end lost 1 base, and 15 bases lay between the germline ends. In germline, CDR1 is LGHDT, CDR2 YNNKEL (reference sequence). For the CDR3, the DNA is TGTGCCAGCAGAGGGGGGCCCTGGTCGAACACTGAAGCTTTCTTT. This translates into CASRGGPWSNTEAFF.

The chain uses TRBV14 and TRBJ1-1; no firm D call. Germline loops: CDR1 SGHDN, CDR2 FVKESK. V was pared by 2 bases and J by 0 bases, with 10 bases between. The CDR3 loop spans 15 amino acids. CDR3 protein: CASSQSTQMNTEAFF. As DNA, the CDR3 is TGTGCCAGCAGCCAATCGACACAGATGAACACTGAAGCTTTCTTT.

V is TRBV5-5 and J is TRBJ2-7; TRBD2 aligns across 9 bases. CDR3 length: 14 residues. The junction had 4 bases not matched to a gene; V was cut back by 3 bases and J by 3 bases. The germline V gene has CDR1 SGHKS and CDR2 YYEKEE (reference sequence). The CDR3 sequence is CASSWVAGDYEQYF. The CDR3 bases are TGTGCCAGCAGCTGGGTAGCGGGGGACTACGAGCAGTACTTC.

This clonotype was counted at least ten times. This chain connects TRBV7-2 to TRBJ2-2; no clear D gene. The CDR3 length is 14 residues. V was cut by 0 bases and J by 5 bases, with 7 bases left in between. Germline V gene lookup returns CDR1 SGHTA and CDR2 FQGNSA. The CDR3: CASSLARHTGELFF. CDR3 sequence (DNA): TGTGCCAGCAGCTTAGCGCGGCATACCGGGGAGCTGTTTTTT.

The rearrangement joins TRBV19 to TRBJ1-5; D possibly corresponds to TRBD1 (5 bases). The CDR3 is 15 amino acids. CDR1 LNHDA and CDR2 SQIVND come from the germline V gene (reference sequence). The V end lost 8 bases, the J end lost 3 bases, and 17 bases lay between the germline ends. The CDR3 region has the DNA TGTGCCAGTTGGGACGGTCGAGCGGTCAATCAGCCCCAGCATTTT. Translation gives CASWDGRAVNQPQHF. The entire variable domain, with the rest obtained from reference TRBV19 and TRBJ1-5, is as follows: DGGITQSPKYLFRKEGQNVTLSCEQNLNHDAMYWYRQDPGQGLRLIYYSQIVNDFQKGDIAEGYSVSREKKESFPLTVTSAQKNPTAFYLCASWDGRAVNQPQHFGDGTRLSIL.

This clonotype was detected ten times or more. A junction boundary mismatches the germline segment, possibly from a read error. The V call is TRBV7-2, the J call TRBJ2-7; TRBD2 aligns across 11 bases. This CDR3 is built from 18 residues. The germline gives CDR1 SGHTA, CDR2 FQGNSA. This CDR3 reads CANSLVGVGTSGSYEQYF. In nucleotides, the CDR3 is TGTGCCAACAGCTTAGTGGGGGTCGGGACTAGCGGCTCCTACGAGCAGTACTTC.